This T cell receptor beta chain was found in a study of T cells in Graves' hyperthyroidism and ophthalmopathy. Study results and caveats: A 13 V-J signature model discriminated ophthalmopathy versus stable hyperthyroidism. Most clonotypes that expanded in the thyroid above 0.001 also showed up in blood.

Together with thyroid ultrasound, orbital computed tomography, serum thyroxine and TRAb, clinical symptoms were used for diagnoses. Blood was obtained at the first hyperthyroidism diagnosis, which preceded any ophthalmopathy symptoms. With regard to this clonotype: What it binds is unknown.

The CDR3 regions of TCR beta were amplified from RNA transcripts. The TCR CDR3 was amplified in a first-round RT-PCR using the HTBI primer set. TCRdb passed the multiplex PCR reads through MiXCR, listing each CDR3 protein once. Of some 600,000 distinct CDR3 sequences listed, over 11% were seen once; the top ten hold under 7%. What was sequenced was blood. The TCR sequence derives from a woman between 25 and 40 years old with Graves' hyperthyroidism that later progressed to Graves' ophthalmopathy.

CDR3 sequence: CASSSGTGGHEQYF. As DNA, the CDR3 is TGTGCCAGCAGTTCCGGGACAGGGGGGCACGAGCAGTACTTC. The rearrangement joins TRBV27 to TRBJ2-7; 11 bases are a match to TRBD1. The CDR3 totals 14 residues. The germline V gene encodes CDR1 MNHEY and CDR2 SMNVEV (reference sequence). The trim removed 4 bases at V and 5 bases at J, leaving 4 bases unmatched.